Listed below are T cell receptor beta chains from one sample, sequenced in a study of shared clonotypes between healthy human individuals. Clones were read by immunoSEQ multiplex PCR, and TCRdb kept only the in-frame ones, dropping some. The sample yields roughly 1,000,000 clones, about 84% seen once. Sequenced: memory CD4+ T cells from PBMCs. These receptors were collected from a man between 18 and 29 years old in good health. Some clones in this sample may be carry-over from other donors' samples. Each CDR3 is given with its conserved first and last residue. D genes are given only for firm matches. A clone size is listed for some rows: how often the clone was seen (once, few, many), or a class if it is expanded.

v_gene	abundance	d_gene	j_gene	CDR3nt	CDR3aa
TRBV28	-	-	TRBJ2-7	TGTGCCAGCAGTCTGGGGACAAACTCCTACGAGCAGTACTTC	CASSLGTNSYEQYF
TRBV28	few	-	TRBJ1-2	TGTGCCAGCAGGGGGGCCCCAGGCATTAACTATGGCTACACCTTC	CASRGAPGINYGYTF
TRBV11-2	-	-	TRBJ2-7	TGTGCCAGCAGCTTAAGAAAGCAGACCCAACGTTCCTACGAGCAGTACTTC	CASSLRKQTQRSYEQYF
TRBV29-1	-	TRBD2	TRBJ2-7	TGCAGCGTTGGGGGGGGAGTGGTGGCCTACGAGCAGTACTTC	CSVGGGVVAYEQYF
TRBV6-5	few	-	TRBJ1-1	TGTGCCAGCAGTTACGGCGCCACCTTTAACACTGAAGCTTTCTTT	CASSYGATFNTEAFF
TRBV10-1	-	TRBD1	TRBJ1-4	TGCGCCAGCAGTGAGCCACAGGGGTCGCATGAAAAACTGTTTTTT	CASSEPQGSHEKLFF
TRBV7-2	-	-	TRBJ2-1	TGTGCCAGCAGCTTAGCGTGGTTGGGAGGGGGTGAGCAGTTCTTC	CASSLAWLGGGEQFF
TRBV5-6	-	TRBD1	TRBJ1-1	TGTGCCAGCAGGGGACAGGGGTTCATGAACACTGAAGCTTTCTTT	CASRGQGFMNTEAFF
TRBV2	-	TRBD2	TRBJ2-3	TGTGCCAGCATTTTAGCTAGCGGAACAGATACGCAGTATTTT	CASILASGTDTQYF
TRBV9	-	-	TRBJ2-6	TGTGCCAGCAGCGAGCTCCCTTTGGTTGGGGCCAACGTCCTGACTTTC	CASSELPLVGANVLTF
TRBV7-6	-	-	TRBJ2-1	TGTGCCAGCAGCTTAGTAGCAAAGAGCGGTGAGCAGTTCTTC	CASSLVAKSGEQFF
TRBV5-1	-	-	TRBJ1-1	TGCGCCAGCAGCTTGACGGGGACTGAAGCTTTCTTT	CASSLTGTEAFF
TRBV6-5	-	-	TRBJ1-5	TGTGCCAGCAGAACGGGAAGGGGGGGTAATCAGCCCCAGCATTTT	CASRTGRGGNQPQHF
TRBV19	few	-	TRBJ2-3	TGTGCCAGTAGTATCACGAGGGGGAGCACAGATACGCAGTATTTT	CASSITRGSTDTQYF
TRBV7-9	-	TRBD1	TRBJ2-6	TGTGCCAGCAGCCCCCGAGGACAGGGCGGCTCTGGGGCCAACGTCCTGACTTTC	CASSPRGQGGSGANVLTF
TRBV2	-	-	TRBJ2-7	TGTGCCAGCAGTGAGTCCCCCTACCCTGGAGGGCAGTACTTC	CASSESPYPGGQYF
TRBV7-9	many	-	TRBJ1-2	TGTGCCAGCAGCCCCATCCGGGGGGACTATGGCTACACCTTC	CASSPIRGDYGYTF
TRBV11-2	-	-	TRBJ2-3	TGTGCCAGCAGAGGGAGTGGTATAACCCCATTCACAGATACGCAGTATTTT	CASRGSGITPFTDTQYF
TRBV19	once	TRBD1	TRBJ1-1	TGTGCCAGTAAGAGACAGGGAAAATATGAGGGGACTGAAGCTTTCTTT	CASKRQGKYEGTEAFF
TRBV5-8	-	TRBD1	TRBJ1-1	TGTGCCAGCAGCTTCCAAGGGACAGGGAACACTGAAGCTTTCTTT	CASSFQGTGNTEAFF
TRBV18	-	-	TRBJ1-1	TGTGCCAGCTCAACCCTAATCCCGGGACGGTGGAACACTGAAGCTTTCTTT	CASSTLIPGRWNTEAFF
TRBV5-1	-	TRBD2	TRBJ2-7	TGCGCCAGCAGCTTGTGGGGGACTAGCGGGGAGACGCGTCAGTACTTC	CASSLWGTSGETRQYF
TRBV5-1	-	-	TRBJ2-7	TGCGCCAGCAGCTCCAAACTATACTACGAGCAGTACTTC	CASSSKLYYEQYF
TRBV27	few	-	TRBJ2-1	TGTGCCAGCAGTTTAAAGGTGGTAACCTACAATGAGCAGTTCTTC	CASSLKVVTYNEQFF
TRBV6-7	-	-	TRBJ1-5	TGTGCCAGCAGCTTGCCGTTAAGAGGTTGCAATCAGCCCCAGCATTTT	CASSLPLRGCNQPQHF
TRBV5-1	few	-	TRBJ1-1	TGCGCCAGCACCGCTACGACGGGGAACACTGAAGCTTTCTTT	CASTATTGNTEAFF
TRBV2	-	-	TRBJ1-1	TGTGCCAGCGTCGATGAGGGGAACACTGAAGCTTTCTTT	CASVDEGNTEAFF
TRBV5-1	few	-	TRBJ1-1	TGCGCCAGCAGCTCGGGTGTCTCTGAAGCTTTCTTT	CASSSGVSEAFF
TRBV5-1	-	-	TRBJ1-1	TGCGCCAGCAGCTCGGGAATGAACACTGAAGCTTTCTTT	CASSSGMNTEAFF
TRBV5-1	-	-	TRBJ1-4	TGCGCCAGCAGCTTACAGGGAGTAACTAATGAAAAACTGTTTTTT	CASSLQGVTNEKLFF
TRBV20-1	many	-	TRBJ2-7	TGCAGTGTTTGGAGTCGGTACGAGCAGTACTTC	CSVWSRYEQYF
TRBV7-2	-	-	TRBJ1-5	TGTGCCAGCAGTTTAGGGATAGGGGGCAATCAGCCCCAGCATTTT	CASSLGIGGNQPQHF
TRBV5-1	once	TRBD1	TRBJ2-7	TGCGCCAGCAGCGCCGGACAGGGCGTCTCCTACGAGCAGTACTTC	CASSAGQGVSYEQYF